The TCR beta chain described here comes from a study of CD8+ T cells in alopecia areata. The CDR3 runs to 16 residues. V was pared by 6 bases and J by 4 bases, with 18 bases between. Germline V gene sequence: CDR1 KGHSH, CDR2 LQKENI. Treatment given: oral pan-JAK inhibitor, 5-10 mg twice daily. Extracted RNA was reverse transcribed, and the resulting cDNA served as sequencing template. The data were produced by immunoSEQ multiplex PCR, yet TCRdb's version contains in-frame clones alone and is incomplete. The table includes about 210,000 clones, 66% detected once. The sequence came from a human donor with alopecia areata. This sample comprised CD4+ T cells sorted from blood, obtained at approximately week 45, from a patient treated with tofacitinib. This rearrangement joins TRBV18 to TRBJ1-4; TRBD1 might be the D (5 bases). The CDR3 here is CASSQLGASRNEKLFF. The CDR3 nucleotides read TGTGCCAGCTCCCAACTAGGGGCGAGCCGTAATGAAAAACTGTTTTTT. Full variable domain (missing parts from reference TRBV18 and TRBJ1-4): NAGVMQNPRHLVRRRGQEARLRCSPMKGHSHVYWYRQLPEEGLKFMVYLQKENIIDESGMPKERFSAEFPKEGPSILRIQQVVRGDSAAYFCASSQLGASRNEKLFFGSGTQLSVL.